This TCR beta chain is drawn from a study of cytomegalovirus exposure and HLA in healthy donors. Study results and limitations: It was approximately 160 TCR beta chains that were listed as cytomegalovirus-associated. For most TCR beta V segments, an earlier analysis put the productive rate at about 90% or about 30% of the time.

On this clone: Its antigen is unknown.

This CDR3 has 18 residues. The J segment lost 0 bases and the V segment lost 5 bases, leaving 13 bases of the junction unmatched. Germline CDR1 SGHAT, CDR2 FQNNGV. PCR was performed using 60 Vbeta and 13 Jbeta primers. Profiling relied on immunoSEQ multiplex PCR, and the TCRdb table lists in-frame clones only, not all of them. The top ten hold 6% to 7.5% of the sample, which has approximately 180,000 clones, 75% to 85% seen once. The rearrangement uses TRBV11-2 and TRBJ2-3, with 8 bases identical to TRBD2. This TCR was sampled from a man under 40 in good health and CMV-seropositive. The sequencing input was PBMCs. In DNA, the CDR3 is TGTGCCAGCAGCCACATCTGGGGCCCGGGGGGGAGCACAGATACGCAGTATTTT. Residues: CASSHIWGPGGSTDTQYF.